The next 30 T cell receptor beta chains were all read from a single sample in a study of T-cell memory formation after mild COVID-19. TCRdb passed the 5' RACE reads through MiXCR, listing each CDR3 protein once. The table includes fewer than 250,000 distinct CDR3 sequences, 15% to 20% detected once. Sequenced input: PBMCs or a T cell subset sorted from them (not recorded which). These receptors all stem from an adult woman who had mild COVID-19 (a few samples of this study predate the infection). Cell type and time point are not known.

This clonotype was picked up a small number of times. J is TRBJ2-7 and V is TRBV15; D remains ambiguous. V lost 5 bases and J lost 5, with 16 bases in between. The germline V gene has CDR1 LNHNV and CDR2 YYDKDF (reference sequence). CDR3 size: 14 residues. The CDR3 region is CATSDGPFEDEQYF. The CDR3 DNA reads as TGTGCCACCAGCGACGGACCGTTCGAGGACGAGCAGTACTTC.

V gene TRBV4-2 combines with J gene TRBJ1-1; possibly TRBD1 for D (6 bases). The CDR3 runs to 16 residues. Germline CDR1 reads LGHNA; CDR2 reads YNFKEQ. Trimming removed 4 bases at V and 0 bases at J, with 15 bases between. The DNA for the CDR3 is TGTGCCAGCAGCCTAGGGGGGGGCCTGATGAACACTGAAGCTTTCTTT. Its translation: CASSLGGGLMNTEAFF.

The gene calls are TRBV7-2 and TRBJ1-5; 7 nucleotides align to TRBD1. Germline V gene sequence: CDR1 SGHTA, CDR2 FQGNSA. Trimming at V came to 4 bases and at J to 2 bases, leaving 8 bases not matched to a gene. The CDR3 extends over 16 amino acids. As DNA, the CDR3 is TGTGCCAGCAGCTCGACGACAGGGTGGGGCAATCAGCCCCAGCATTTT. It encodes CASSSTTGWGNQPQHF.

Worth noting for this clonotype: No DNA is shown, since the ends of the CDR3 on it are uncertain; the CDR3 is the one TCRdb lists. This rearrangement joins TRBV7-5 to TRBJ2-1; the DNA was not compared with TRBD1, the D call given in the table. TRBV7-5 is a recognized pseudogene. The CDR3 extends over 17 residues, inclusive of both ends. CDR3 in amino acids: CISVPEVPGPNYNEQFF.

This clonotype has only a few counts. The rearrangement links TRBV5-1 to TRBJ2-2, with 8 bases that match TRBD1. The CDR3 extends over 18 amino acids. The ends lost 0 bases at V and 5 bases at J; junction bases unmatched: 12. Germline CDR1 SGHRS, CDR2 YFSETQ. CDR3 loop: CASSLVPRGTGGTGELFF. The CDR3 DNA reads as TGCGCCAGCAGCTTGGTGCCCAGGGGGACAGGTGGTACCGGGGAGCTGTTTTTT. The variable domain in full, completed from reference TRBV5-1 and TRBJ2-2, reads KAGVTQTPRYLIKTRGQQVTLSCSPISGHRSVSWYQQTPGQGLQFLFEYFSETQRNKGNFPGRFSGRQFSNSRSEMNVSTLELGDSALYLCASSLVPRGTGGTGELFFGEGSRLTVL.

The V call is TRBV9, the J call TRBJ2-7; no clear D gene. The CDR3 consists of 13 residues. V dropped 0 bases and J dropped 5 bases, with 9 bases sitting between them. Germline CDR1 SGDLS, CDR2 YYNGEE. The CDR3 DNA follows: TGTGCCAGCAGCGTAGGTATTCGGGACGAGCAGTACTTC. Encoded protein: CASSVGIRDEQYF.

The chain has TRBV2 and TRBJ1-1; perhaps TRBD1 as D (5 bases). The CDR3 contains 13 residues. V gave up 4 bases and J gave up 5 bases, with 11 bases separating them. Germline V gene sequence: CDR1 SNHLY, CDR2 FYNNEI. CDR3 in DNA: TGTGCCAGCAGTGGCAGGGAAAAAACTGAAGCTTTCTTT. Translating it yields CASSGREKTEAFF.

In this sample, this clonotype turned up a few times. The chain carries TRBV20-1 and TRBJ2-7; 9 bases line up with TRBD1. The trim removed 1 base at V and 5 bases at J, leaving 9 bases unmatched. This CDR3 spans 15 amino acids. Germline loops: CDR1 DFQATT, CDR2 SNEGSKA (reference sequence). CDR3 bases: TGCAGTGCTAGAGCCGAAGGGACAGGGACCCACGAGCAGTACTTC. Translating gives CSARAEGTGTHEQYF.

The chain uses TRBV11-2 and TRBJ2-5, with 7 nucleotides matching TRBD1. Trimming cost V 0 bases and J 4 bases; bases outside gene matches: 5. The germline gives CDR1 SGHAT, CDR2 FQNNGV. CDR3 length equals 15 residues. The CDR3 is CASSLEFGQVETQYF. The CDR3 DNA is TGTGCCAGCAGCTTAGAATTCGGACAGGTAGAGACCCAGTACTTC. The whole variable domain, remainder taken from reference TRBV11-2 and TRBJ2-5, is EAGVAQSPRYKIIEKRQSVAFWCNPISGHATLYWYQQILGQGPKLLIQFQNNGVVDDSQLPKDRFSAERLKGVDSTLKIQPAKLEDSAVYLCASSLEFGQVETQYFGPGTRLLVL.

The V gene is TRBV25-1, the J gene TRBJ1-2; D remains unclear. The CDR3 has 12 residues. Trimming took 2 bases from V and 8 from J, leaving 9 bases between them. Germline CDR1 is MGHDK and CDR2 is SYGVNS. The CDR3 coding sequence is TGTGCCAGCAGTGAACTAGATTGGGGCTACACCTTC. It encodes CASSELDWGYTF.

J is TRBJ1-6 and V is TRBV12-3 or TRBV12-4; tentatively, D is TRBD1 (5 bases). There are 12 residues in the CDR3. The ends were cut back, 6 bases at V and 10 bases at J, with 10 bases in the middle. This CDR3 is CASRPGRSPLHF. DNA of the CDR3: TGTGCCAGCAGGCCAGGGCGGTCACCCCTCCACTTT.

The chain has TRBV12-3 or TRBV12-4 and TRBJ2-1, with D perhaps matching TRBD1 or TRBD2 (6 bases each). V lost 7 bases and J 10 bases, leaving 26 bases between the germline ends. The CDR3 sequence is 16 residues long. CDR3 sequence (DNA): TGTGCCAGCACCCCTTGGGGGGCTAACCCCCTCGGGGAGCAGTTCTTC. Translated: CASTPWGANPLGEQFF.

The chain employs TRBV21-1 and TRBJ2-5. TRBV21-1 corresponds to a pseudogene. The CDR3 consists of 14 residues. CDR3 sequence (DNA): TGTGCCAGCACCTCTAAGGGGGACCAAGAGACCCAGTACTTC. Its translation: CASTSKGDQETQYF.

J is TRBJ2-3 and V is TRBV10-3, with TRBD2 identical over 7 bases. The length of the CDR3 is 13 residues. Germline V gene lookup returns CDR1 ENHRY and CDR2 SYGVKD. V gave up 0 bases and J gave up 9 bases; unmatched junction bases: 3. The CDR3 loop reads CAISESGRGTQYF. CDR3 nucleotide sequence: TGTGCCATCAGTGAGTCCGGGCGGGGGACGCAGTATTTT.

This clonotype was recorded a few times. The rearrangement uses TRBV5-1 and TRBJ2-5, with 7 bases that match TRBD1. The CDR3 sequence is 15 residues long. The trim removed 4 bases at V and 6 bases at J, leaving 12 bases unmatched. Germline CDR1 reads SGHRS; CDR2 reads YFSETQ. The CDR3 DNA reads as TGCGCCAGCAGCCCTGGGACAGTCCCCAAGCAGACCCAGTACTTC. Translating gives CASSPGTVPKQTQYF.

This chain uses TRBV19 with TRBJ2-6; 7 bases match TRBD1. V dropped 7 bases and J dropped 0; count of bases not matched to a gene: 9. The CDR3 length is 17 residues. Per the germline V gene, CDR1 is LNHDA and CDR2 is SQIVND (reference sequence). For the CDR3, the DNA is TGTGCCAGTACCAGGACAGGATCAAGCTCTGGGGCCAACGTCCTGACTTTC. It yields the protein CASTRTGSSSGANVLTF.

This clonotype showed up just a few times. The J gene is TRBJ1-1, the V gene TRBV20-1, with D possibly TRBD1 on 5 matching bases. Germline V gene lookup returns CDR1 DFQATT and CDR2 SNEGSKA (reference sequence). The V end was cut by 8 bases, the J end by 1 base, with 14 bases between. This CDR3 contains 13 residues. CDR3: CSPWRGTNTEAFF. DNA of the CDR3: TGCAGTCCGTGGCGGGGGACGAACACTGAAGCTTTCTTT.

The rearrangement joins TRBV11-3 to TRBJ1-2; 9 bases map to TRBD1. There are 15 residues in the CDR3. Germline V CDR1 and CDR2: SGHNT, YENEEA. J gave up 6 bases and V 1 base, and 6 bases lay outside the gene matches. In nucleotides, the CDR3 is TGTGCCAGCAGCTTAGTACAGGGGGCGCTTGATGGCTACACCTTC. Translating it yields CASSLVQGALDGYTF. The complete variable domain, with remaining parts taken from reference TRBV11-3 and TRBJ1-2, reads EAGVVQSPRYKIIEKKQPVAFWCNPISGHNTLYWYLQNLGQGPELLIRYENEEAVDDSQLPKDRFSAERLKGVDSTLKIQPAELGDSAVYLCASSLVQGALDGYTFGSGTRLTVV.

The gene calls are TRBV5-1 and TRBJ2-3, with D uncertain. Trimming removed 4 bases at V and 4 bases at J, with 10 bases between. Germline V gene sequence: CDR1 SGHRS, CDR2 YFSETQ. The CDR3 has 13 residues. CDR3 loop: CASSPGVADTQYF. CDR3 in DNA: TGCGCCAGCAGCCCTGGCGTGGCAGATACGCAGTATTTT.

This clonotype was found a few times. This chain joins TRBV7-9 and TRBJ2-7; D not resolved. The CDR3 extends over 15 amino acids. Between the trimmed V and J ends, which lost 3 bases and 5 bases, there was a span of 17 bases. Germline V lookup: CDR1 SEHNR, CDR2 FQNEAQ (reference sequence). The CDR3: CASSFLSGLGHEQYF. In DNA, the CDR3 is TGTGCCAGCAGCTTTCTTTCCGGGCTCGGTCACGAGCAGTACTTC.

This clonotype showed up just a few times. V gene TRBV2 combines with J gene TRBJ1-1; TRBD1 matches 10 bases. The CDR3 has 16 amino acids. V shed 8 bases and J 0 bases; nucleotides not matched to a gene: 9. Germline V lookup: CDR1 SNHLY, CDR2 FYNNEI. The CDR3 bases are TGTGCCAGCCGGGGGGGACAGGGGCCTCTGAACACTGAAGCTTTCTTT. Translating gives CASRGGQGPLNTEAFF.

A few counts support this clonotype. CDR3 sequence: CASSLTTVNTGELFF. The CDR3 region has the DNA TGTGCCAGCAGCTTAACCACAGTGAACACCGGGGAGCTGTTTTTT. The chain couples TRBV7-9 to TRBJ2-2; no firm D call. The CDR3 has 15 amino acids. Germline V lookup: CDR1 SEHNR, CDR2 FQNEAQ (reference sequence). Trimming took 2 bases from V and 1 from J, leaving 8 bases between them.

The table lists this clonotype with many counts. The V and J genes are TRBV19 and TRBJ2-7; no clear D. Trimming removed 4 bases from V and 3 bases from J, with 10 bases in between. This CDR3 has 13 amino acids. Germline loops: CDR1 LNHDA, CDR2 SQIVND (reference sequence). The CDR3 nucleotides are TGTGCCAGTAGTAACCAGGAATACTACGAGCAGTACTTC. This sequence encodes CASSNQEYYEQYF. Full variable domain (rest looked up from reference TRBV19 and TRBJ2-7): DGGITQSPKYLFRKEGQNVTLSCEQNLNHDAMYWYRQDPGQGLRLIYYSQIVNDFQKGDIAEGYSVSREKKESFPLTVTSAQKNPTAFYLCASSNQEYYEQYFGPGTRLTVT.

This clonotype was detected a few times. The CDR3 DNA reads TGTGCCAGCAGCGCGGGACTAGCTGACGAGCAGTACTTC. Translated, it gives CASSAGLADEQYF. The V and J genes are TRBV9 and TRBJ2-7, with 9 positions matching TRBD2. The CDR3 consists of 13 residues. V was pared by 3 bases and J by 5 bases, with 3 bases of the junction left unmatched. The germline CDR1 and CDR2 sequences are SGDLS and YYNGEE.

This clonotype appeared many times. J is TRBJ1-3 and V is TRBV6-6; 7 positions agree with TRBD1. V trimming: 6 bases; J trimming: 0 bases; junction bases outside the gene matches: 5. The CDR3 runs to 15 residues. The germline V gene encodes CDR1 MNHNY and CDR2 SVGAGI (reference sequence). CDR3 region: CASRETGASGNTIYF. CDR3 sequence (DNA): TGTGCCAGCAGAGAAACAGGGGCCTCTGGAAACACCATATATTTT.

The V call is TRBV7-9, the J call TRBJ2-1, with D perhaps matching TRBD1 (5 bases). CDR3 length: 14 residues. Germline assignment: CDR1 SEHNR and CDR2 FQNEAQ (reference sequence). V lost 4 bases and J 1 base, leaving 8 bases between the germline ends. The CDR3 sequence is CASSSTDSYNEQFF. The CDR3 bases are TGTGCCAGCAGCTCGACAGATTCCTACAATGAGCAGTTCTTC.

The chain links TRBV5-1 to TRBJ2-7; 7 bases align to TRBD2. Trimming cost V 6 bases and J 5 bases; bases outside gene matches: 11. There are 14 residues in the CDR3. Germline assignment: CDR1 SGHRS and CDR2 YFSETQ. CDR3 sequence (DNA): TGCGCCAGCAAGCGTAGGGAGGGGCCCAACGAGCAGTACTTC. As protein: CASKRREGPNEQYF. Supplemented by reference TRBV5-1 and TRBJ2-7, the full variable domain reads KAGVTQTPRYLIKTRGQQVTLSCSPISGHRSVSWYQQTPGQGLQFLFEYFSETQRNKGNFPGRFSGRQFSNSRSEMNVSTLELGDSALYLCASKRREGPNEQYFGPGTRLTVT.

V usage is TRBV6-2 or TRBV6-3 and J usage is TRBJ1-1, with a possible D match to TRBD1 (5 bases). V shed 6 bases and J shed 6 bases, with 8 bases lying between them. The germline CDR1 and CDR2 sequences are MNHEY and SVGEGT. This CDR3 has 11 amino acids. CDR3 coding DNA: TGTGCCAGCAGCCAGGGTCCTGAAGCTTTCTTT. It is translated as CASSQGPEAFF.

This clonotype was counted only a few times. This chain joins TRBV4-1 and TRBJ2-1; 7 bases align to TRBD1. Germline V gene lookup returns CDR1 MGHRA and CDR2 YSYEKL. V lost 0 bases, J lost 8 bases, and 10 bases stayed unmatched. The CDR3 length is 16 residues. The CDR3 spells CASSQDPGQRFYEQFF. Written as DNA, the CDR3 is TGCGCCAGCAGCCAAGATCCGGGACAGCGGTTCTATGAGCAGTTCTTC.

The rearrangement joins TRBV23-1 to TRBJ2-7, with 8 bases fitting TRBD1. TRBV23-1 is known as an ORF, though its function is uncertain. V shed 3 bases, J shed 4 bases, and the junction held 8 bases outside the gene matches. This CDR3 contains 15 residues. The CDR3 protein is CASSHTGGGYYEQYF. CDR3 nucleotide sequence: TGCGCCAGCAGTCACACAGGGGGTGGATATTACGAGCAGTACTTC.